This T cell receptor beta chain was found in a study of T-cell memory formation after mild COVID-19. Study-wide background: Largely, the TCR clusters proved donor specific.

The CDR3 runs to 18 residues. From germline, CDR1 is SGHNT and CDR2 YENEEA. Germline trimming cut 6 bases from V and 3 bases from J; bases unmatched to any gene: 18. 5'RACE with constant-segment primers built TCRalpha and TCRbeta cDNA libraries with UMIs. TCRdb re-called the 5' RACE reads through MiXCR, storing one row per CDR3 protein. In the table there are roughly 580,000 distinct CDR3 sequences, roughly 18% of which are singletons. The sequence derives from an adult woman who had mild COVID-19 (a few samples of this study predate the infection). Cell type and time point are not known. The rearrangement uses TRBV11-3 and TRBJ1-1; 8 bases are shared with TRBD1. Sequencing input: PBMCs or a T cell subset sorted from them (not recorded which). The CDR3 DNA sequence: TGTGCCAGCAGACGAAAGGACAGGGTTATAGTAGGGGACACTGAAGCTTTCTTT. Amino acids: CASRRKDRVIVGDTEAFF.